Below, 29 T cell receptor beta chains from the same sample are listed, as sequenced in a study of cytomegalovirus exposure and HLA in healthy donors. Primers for the PCR totalled 60 Vbeta and 13 Jbeta. This table comes from immunoSEQ multiplex PCR, and its TCRdb copy is limited to in-frame clones, with some not included. This table has some 160,000 clones, 70% to 80% appearing once. Sequencing input: PBMCs. The receptors stem from a woman between 35 and 50 years old in good health and CMV-seronegative.

This clone was seen more than once but under ten times. V gene TRBV5-1 combines with J gene TRBJ1-6; D is perhaps TRBD1 (5 bases). The germline V gene has CDR1 SGHRS and CDR2 YFSETQ. The ends were cut back, 0 bases at V and 9 bases at J, with 10 bases in the middle. The CDR3 is made up of 14 amino acids. CDR3 in DNA: TGCGCCAGCAGCTTGGACGGGGGAGGTTCACCCCTCCACTTT. The encoded protein is CASSLDGGGSPLHF.

This chain links TRBV9 with TRBJ2-1; 8 bases match TRBD2. Per the germline V gene, CDR1 is SGDLS and CDR2 is YYNGEE. V dropped 2 bases and J dropped 8; count of bases not matched to a gene: 9. CDR3 length equals 15 residues. The CDR3 reads CASSVGPGGHHEQFF. CDR3 DNA: TGTGCCAGCAGCGTTGGGCCGGGAGGGCACCATGAGCAGTTCTTC. The variable domain in full, with the rest retrieved from reference TRBV9 and TRBJ2-1, is DSGVTQTPKHLITATGQRVTLRCSPRSGDLSVYWYQQSLDQGLQFLIQYYNGEERAKGNILERFSAQQFPDLHSELNLSSLELGDSALYFCASSVGPGGHHEQFFGPGTRLTVL.

This chain uses TRBV6-1 with TRBJ2-3; D is unresolved. The CDR3 sequence is 13 residues long. V gave up 6 bases and J gave up 6 bases, with 13 bases separating them. CDR1 MNHNS and CDR2 SASEGT come from the germline V gene. DNA of the CDR3: TGTGCCAGCAGGGCAGGCAATAAGGATACGCAGTATTTT. This translates into CASRAGNKDTQYF.

As to this clone: Since no conserved phenylalanine or tryptophan closes the CDR3, a read error is the likely cause. The chain carries TRBV5-1 and TRBJ1-1; D not certain. CDR1 is SGHRS, CDR2 YFSETQ, per germline. The CDR3 sequence is 14 residues long. Trimming shortened V by 0 bases and J by 4 bases, and 10 bases separated the two germline ends. The CDR3, as DNA: TGCGCCAGCAGCTTGGAGGCCGCGGGCACTGAAGCTTTCGTT. Its translation: CASSLEAAGTEAFV.

This chain connects TRBV10-1 to TRBJ2-5; a weak D match, TRBD1 (5 bases). V was pared by 3 bases and J by 5 bases, with 10 bases between. The CDR3 sequence is 13 residues long. The germline V gene has CDR1 WNHNN and CDR2 SYGVQD (reference sequence). The CDR3 coding sequence is TGCGCCAGCAGTGAAGCAGGGCGGGAGACCCAGTACTTC. Protein: CASSEAGRETQYF.

This chain connects TRBV19 to TRBJ2-7; D is perhaps TRBD1 (5 bases). The CDR3 contains 14 residues. Per germline, CDR1 LNHDA and CDR2 SQIVND (reference sequence). V was clipped by 4 bases and J by 2 bases, with 12 bases between them. CDR3 amino acids: CASSRARATYEQYF. CDR3 in DNA: TGTGCCAGTAGTAGGGCCAGGGCCACCTACGAGCAGTACTTC.

The chain couples TRBV11-2 to TRBJ2-3, with 10 bases that match TRBD1. Germline V CDR1 and CDR2: SGHAT, FQNNGV. CDR3 length: 17 amino acids. V trimming: 2 bases; J trimming: 2 bases; junction bases outside the gene matches: 7. The CDR3 bases are TGTGCCAGCAGCTTAATTGGGACAGGGGTAACCACAGATACGCAGTATTTT. Translating it yields CASSLIGTGVTTDTQYF.

This rearrangement joins TRBV7-8 to TRBJ1-5, with 7 bases aligning to TRBD1. The CDR3 sequence is 18 residues long. Germline CDR1 SGHVS, CDR2 FQNEAQ. Trimming took 5 bases from V and 1 from J; bases not matched to a gene: 14. The CDR3 here is CASSENAQGVVSNQPQHF. CDR3 in DNA: TGTGCCAGCAGCGAGAACGCCCAGGGGGTAGTAAGCAATCAGCCCCAGCATTTT.

This CDR3 reads CASSEWQQGEQYF. The CDR3 DNA reads as TGTGCCAGCAGTGAGTGGCAACAGGGCGAGCAGTACTTC. The rearrangement uses TRBV6-5 and TRBJ2-7; possible D gene TRBD1, 6 bases. The ends were cut back, 5 bases at V and 6 bases at J, with 14 bases in the middle. Germline-derived CDR1 and CDR2 are MNHEY and SVGAGI. The CDR3 has 13 amino acids.

This clone was recorded once. This rearrangement joins TRBV5-8 to TRBJ2-7, with 8 nucleotides matching TRBD1. Trimming removed 3 bases from V and 2 bases from J; junction bases left unmatched: 16. CDR3 size: 18 residues. The germline V gene encodes CDR1 SGHTS and CDR2 YDEGEE. The CDR3 protein is CASSSMRGTGGPPYEQYF. In nucleotides, the CDR3 is TGTGCCAGCAGCTCCATGAGGGGGACAGGCGGCCCCCCCTACGAGCAGTACTTC.

J is TRBJ2-1 and V is TRBV6-6; 11 bases are shared with TRBD2. V trimming: 10 bases; J trimming: 6 bases; junction bases outside the gene matches: 11. Germline V gives CDR1 MNHNY, CDR2 SVGAGI (reference sequence). The CDR3 runs 15 residues. CDR3 nucleotide sequence: TGTGCCACCATTCGGATAGCGGGGGGGCCCAATGAGCAGTTCTTC. Its protein product is CATIRIAGGPNEQFF.

This rearrangement joins TRBV7-2 to TRBJ1-3, with D perhaps TRBD1 (6 bases). The CDR3 loop spans 15 amino acids. Deletions cut 3 bases from V and 3 bases from J, with 12 bases between. Germline V gene data show CDR1 as SGHTA and CDR2 as FQGNSA. CDR3 loop: CASSFLGTSGNTIYF. CDR3 DNA: TGTGCCAGCAGCTTTCTCGGGACAAGTGGAAACACCATATATTTT.

The chain combines TRBV30 with TRBJ2-2; 9 bases fit TRBD1. The ends lost 1 base at V and 5 bases at J; junction bases unmatched: 5. The CDR3 is 15 residues long. Germline CDR1 is GTSNPN and CDR2 is SVGIG (reference sequence). This CDR3 is CAWSAGQGWTGELFF. DNA of the CDR3: TGTGCCTGGAGTGCGGGACAGGGTTGGACCGGGGAGCTGTTTTTT.

The gene calls are TRBV5-1 and TRBJ1-4, with 10 nucleotides matching TRBD1. Germline V gives CDR1 SGHRS, CDR2 YFSETQ. The V gene end was trimmed by 0 bases and the J gene end by 8 bases; junction bases not matched to a gene: 13. The CDR3 length is 18 residues. The chain's CDR3 is CASSLAGTGVTSREKLFF. CDR3 bases: TGCGCCAGCAGCTTGGCCGGGACAGGGGTCACCTCGCGGGAAAAACTGTTTTTT.

V and J are TRBV9 and TRBJ2-1; D remains ambiguous. The CDR3 consists of 12 residues. Germline V gives CDR1 SGDLS, CDR2 YYNGEE. Trimming left V 1 base short and J 7 bases short, with 6 bases between. In DNA form, the CDR3 reads TGTGCCAGCAGCGTAACTTTTAATGAGCAGTTCTTC. It yields the protein CASSVTFNEQFF.

This sequence joins TRBV7-2 and TRBJ2-2; 8 bases agree with TRBD2. Germline trimming cut 5 bases from V and 4 bases from J; bases unmatched to any gene: 6. This CDR3 spans 15 amino acids. The V gene's germline CDR1 is SGHTA and CDR2 FQGNSA. In DNA, the CDR3 is TGTGCCAGCAGCATACGACTAGCGTTCACCGGGGAGCTGTTTTTT. Protein: CASSIRLAFTGELFF.

The genes are TRBV7-9 and TRBJ1-1; D might be TRBD1 (5 bases). V lost 1 base and J lost 10, with 13 bases in between. Germline lookup yields CDR1 SEHNR and CDR2 FQNEAQ (reference sequence). The CDR3 length is 13 residues. The CDR3 region is CASSLETGRGAFF. The CDR3 DNA follows: TGTGCCAGCAGCTTAGAAACAGGAAGGGGAGCTTTCTTT.

This clone showed up just a few times. The V and J genes are TRBV7-9 and TRBJ1-2; 11 bases agree with TRBD1. The CDR3 has 13 residues. CDR1 is SEHNR, CDR2 FQNEAQ, per germline (reference sequence). The junction had 3 bases not matched to a gene; V was cut back by 7 bases and J by 5 bases. Here the CDR3 DNA reads TGTGCCAGCACCGGGACAGGGGGGTATGGCTACACCTTC. Protein: CASTGTGGYGYTF.

The gene calls are TRBV28 and TRBJ2-3; TRBD1 might be the D (5 bases). Germline V CDR1 and CDR2: MDHEN, SYDVKM. There are 13 residues in the CDR3. The V and J ends lost 5 bases and 4 bases respectively, with 10 bases between them. CDR3 in DNA: TGTGCCAGCAGTCGGACAATGCCAGATACGCAGTATTTT. It translates to CASSRTMPDTQYF.

The gene calls are TRBV9 and TRBJ1-4, with TRBD1 matching over 7 bases. With 3 bases clipped from V and 0 bases from J, the junction kept 2 bases outside the gene matches. Looked up from germline, CDR1 is SGDLS and CDR2 is YYNGEE. There are 15 residues in the CDR3. DNA for the CDR3: TGTGCCAGCAGCGAACAGGGGACAACTAATGAAAAACTGTTTTTT. It specifies CASSEQGTTNEKLFF.

The CDR3 DNA is TGCGCCACCTCCTCGTGGGGCGGGAGGGCCTACGAGCAGTACTTC. As protein: CATSSWGGRAYEQYF. The chain couples TRBV5-1 to TRBJ2-7; 9 bases agree with TRBD2. The length of the CDR3 is 15 residues. Germline V lookup: CDR1 SGHRS, CDR2 YFSETQ. Losses at the gene ends were 9 bases for V and 2 bases for J; bases not matched to a gene: 12. The full variable domain, rest sourced from reference TRBV5-1 and TRBJ2-7, is KAGVTQTPRYLIKTRGQQVTLSCSPISGHRSVSWYQQTPGQGLQFLFEYFSETQRNKGNFPGRFSGRQFSNSRSEMNVSTLELGDSALYLCATSSWGGRAYEQYFGPGTRLTVT.

The gene calls are TRBV9 and TRBJ2-7; perhaps TRBD2 as D (6 bases). V shed 4 bases and J shed 3 bases, with 14 bases lying between them. Germline loops: CDR1 SGDLS, CDR2 YYNGEE. CDR3 length: 14 amino acids. This CDR3 is CASSPAGSGYEQYF. The CDR3 nucleotides read TGTGCCAGCAGCCCCGCGGGGTCGGGCTACGAGCAGTACTTC.

This sequence joins TRBV15 and TRBJ1-1; possibly TRBD1 for D (5 bases). The CDR3 contains 15 residues. V lost 1 base and J 5 bases, leaving 14 bases between the germline ends. Germline CDR1 LNHNV, CDR2 YYDKDF (reference sequence). The CDR3 loop is CATSRARGVRTEAFF. CDR3 DNA: TGTGCCACCAGCAGAGCCCGGGGGGTTAGGACTGAAGCTTTCTTT.

This sequence joins TRBV18 and TRBJ1-1; 11 bases agree with TRBD1. V was clipped by 3 bases and J by 1 base; unmatched bases: 1. Per the germline V gene, CDR1 is KGHSH and CDR2 is LQKENI. The CDR3 spans 15 residues. The chain's CDR3 is CASSPDRGRNTEAFF. The DNA for the CDR3 is TGTGCCAGCTCACCGGACAGGGGGCGGAACACTGAAGCTTTCTTT.

This chain joins TRBV30 and TRBJ1-2, with 8 bases matching TRBD1. Per germline, CDR1 GTSNPN and CDR2 SVGIG (reference sequence). With V trimmed by 6 bases and J by 7 bases, 13 bases remained unmatched. This CDR3 has 14 amino acids. CDR3 sequence reads: CACPIGTGWVGYTF. CDR3 nucleotides: TGTGCCTGCCCTATTGGGACAGGATGGGTTGGCTACACCTTC.

The rearrangement links TRBV5-5 to TRBJ1-3, with D maybe TRBD1 (5 bases). Germline V gene sequence: CDR1 SGHKS, CDR2 YYEKEE (reference sequence). The CDR3 totals 14 residues. V lost 6 bases, J lost 2 bases, and 12 bases lay in between. CDR3 bases: TGTGCCAGCAACCCCGGGGGTGCTGGAAACACCATATATTTT. It translates to CASNPGGAGNTIYF.

The chain combines TRBV27 with TRBJ2-1; 7 nucleotides align to TRBD1. This CDR3 comprises 14 residues. CDR1 is MNHEY, CDR2 SMNVEV, per germline (reference sequence). J was trimmed by 5 bases and V by 6 bases; bases with no gene match: 7. CDR3 residues: CASRAGGMDNEQFF. The CDR3 DNA reads as TGTGCCAGCAGGGCAGGGGGAATGGACAATGAGCAGTTCTTC.

This clone has ten or more counts. This chain joins TRBV6-1 and TRBJ1-1; TRBD1 might be the D (5 bases). This CDR3 contains 14 residues. CDR1 and CDR2 (germline): MNHNS, SASEGT. Trimming left V 6 bases short and J 4 bases short, with 15 bases between. The CDR3 loop reads CASSARTGGTEAFF. The DNA of the CDR3 is TGTGCCAGCAGCGCACGGACGGGGGGCACTGAAGCTTTCTTT.

The chain carries TRBV7-9 and TRBJ2-5; TRBD1 might be the D (6 bases). CDR3 size: 14 residues. Trimming removed 4 bases at V and 3 bases at J, with 12 bases between. Germline V CDR1 and CDR2: SEHNR, FQNEAQ (reference sequence). This CDR3 reads CASSWGQGKETQYF. CDR3 sequence (DNA): TGTGCCAGCAGCTGGGGGCAGGGCAAAGAGACCCAGTACTTC.